One TCR beta chain is described in this entry. Trimming stripped 6 bases from V and 3 bases from J, with 15 bases between. Germline assignment: CDR1 SEHNR and CDR2 FQNEAQ (reference sequence). The CDR3 is made up of 15 amino acids. This sample is drawn from a study of blood T cell repertoires in COVID-19. The wider study: From T cells, B-cell-depleted T cells, or PBMCs came the material, which was cDNA or gDNA.

As handled by the study authors: Reference gene primer amplification in the assay estimated nucleated cell counts. Sequenced by immunoSEQ multiplex PCR; TCRdb stores in-frame clones only, minus some. For V, J and clone size, that table is used; D and trimming come from the DNA. This repertoire shows approximately 97,000 clones, more than 65% found once; its top ten account for 4% to 5.5%. Sequencing used peripheral blood. The sequence was obtained from a man aged 55 to 70 with acute or convalescent COVID-19. The chain employs TRBV7-9 and TRBJ1-5; the D is unclear. The CDR3 DNA reads TGTGCCAGCAGTCCCATGTCGCAGAACAATCAGCCCCAGCATTTT. This codes for CASSPMSQNNQPQHF.